The 19 T cell receptor beta chains reported below all come from one sample, sequenced in a study of T cells in tumors after PD-1 blockade. The method was immunoSEQ multiplex PCR; TCRdb's version includes in-frame clones alone and lacks a portion of them. The top ten hold 7.5% of the sample, which has roughly 4,200 clones, around 69% seen once. As to time point: first of two pre-therapy site-matched biopsies 2 to 3 months apart. The sequences come from tumor tissue, collected before anti-PD-1 treatment. The receptors originated from a human donor with basal cell carcinoma.

This chain links TRBV6-5 with TRBJ2-5; TRBD2 matches at 10 bases. V gave up 2 bases and J gave up 5 bases; unmatched junction bases: 8. Germline CDR1 MNHEY, CDR2 SVGAGI. This CDR3 has 16 amino acids. For the CDR3, the DNA is TGTGCCAGCAGTTACGCGTCTAGCGGGAGCCGGGAGACCCAGTACTTC. Amino acid sequence: CASSYASSGSRETQYF.

The chain recombines TRBV7-9 with TRBJ1-1, with D perhaps matching TRBD1 (5 bases). The germline CDR1 and CDR2 sequences are SEHNR and FQNEAQ (reference sequence). This CDR3 is 15 amino acids long. V lost 4 bases to trimming and J lost 1 base, with 13 bases between them. Here the CDR3 DNA reads TGTGCCAGCAGCTCAGGGTCCGCAGGGAACACTGAAGCTTTCTTT. It specifies CASSSGSAGNTEAFF. Full variable domain (missing parts from reference TRBV7-9 and TRBJ1-1): DTGVSQNPRHKITKRGQNVTFRCDPISEHNRLYWYRQTLGQGPEFLTYFQNEAQLEKSRLLSDRFSAERPKGSFSTLEIQRTEQGDSAMYLCASSSGSAGNTEAFFGQGTRLTVV.

The chain employs TRBV6-5 and TRBJ2-1, with TRBD2 matching 9 bases. This CDR3 spans 13 amino acids. With V trimmed by 7 bases and J by 6 bases, 4 bases remained unmatched. Germline V gene lookup returns CDR1 MNHEY and CDR2 SVGAGI. DNA of the CDR3: TGTGCCAGCACAGGACTAGCGTCCAATGAGCAGTTCTTC. Amino acid sequence: CASTGLASNEQFF.

The V call is TRBV10-2, the J call TRBJ1-1; D ambiguous. Trimming removed 9 bases from V and 0 bases from J, with 8 bases in between. The CDR3 extends over 12 amino acids. Germline V gene data show CDR1 as WSHSY and CDR2 as SAAADI. The CDR3 coding sequence is TGCGCCAGTGGACTGTTGAACACTGAAGCTTTCTTT. Protein product: CASGLLNTEAFF.

V gene TRBV10-3 combines with J gene TRBJ2-4, with a weak D call TRBD2 (6 bases). CDR1 and CDR2 (germline): ENHRY, SYGVKD. The V end was cut by 3 bases, the J end by 0 bases, with 21 bases between. The CDR3 spans 19 residues. In nucleotides, the CDR3 is TGTGCCATCAGTGACCCGGACGGTGGGGGGTTCGGAGCCAAAAACATTCAGTACTTC. It codes for CAISDPDGGGFGAKNIQYF.

This sequence joins TRBV7-9 and TRBJ1-4; tentative D call: TRBD1 (6 bases). CDR1 SEHNR and CDR2 FQNEAQ come from the germline V gene (reference sequence). V was pared by 3 bases and J by 5 bases, with 10 bases between. The CDR3 length is 14 residues. DNA of the CDR3: TGTGCCAGCAGCTTTATCCAGGGGAATGAAAAACTGTTTTTT. Its protein product is CASSFIQGNEKLFF.

The J gene is TRBJ1-1, the V gene TRBV10-3; D may be TRBD1 (6 bases). CDR3 length equals 13 residues. Germline V lookup: CDR1 ENHRY, CDR2 SYGVKD. V gave up 2 bases and J gave up 11 bases, with 15 bases separating them. CDR3 protein: CAISEAVSGDAFF. The CDR3 DNA reads as TGTGCCATCAGTGAGGCCGTCTCAGGGGATGCTTTCTTT.

This chain uses TRBV5-1 with TRBJ2-3; D may be TRBD2 (5 bases). The germline V gene encodes CDR1 SGHRS and CDR2 YFSETQ. This CDR3 is built from 11 residues. V shed 5 bases and J shed 10 bases, with 11 bases lying between them. The DNA for the CDR3 is TGCGCCAGCAGAGGGTGGGGAGCGCAGTATTTT. Its translation is CASRGWGAQYF. The full variable domain, its missing parts supplied by reference TRBV5-1 and TRBJ2-3, is KAGVTQTPRYLIKTRGQQVTLSCSPISGHRSVSWYQQTPGQGLQFLFEYFSETQRNKGNFPGRFSGRQFSNSRSEMNVSTLELGDSALYLCASRGWGAQYFGPGTRLTVL.

This chain uses TRBV5-1 with TRBJ2-5; D uncertain. V lost 4 bases, J lost 2 bases, and 6 bases lay in between. Germline loops: CDR1 SGHRS, CDR2 YFSETQ. The CDR3 loop spans 12 amino acids. The chain's CDR3 is CASSMGQETQYF. In nucleotides, the CDR3 is TGCGCCAGCAGCATGGGACAAGAGACCCAGTACTTC.

The chain combines TRBV30 with TRBJ2-2; D gene unclear. V was shortened by 2 bases and J by 7 bases, with 5 bases between the two germline ends. The length of the CDR3 is 11 residues. Germline V gene data show CDR1 as GTSNPN and CDR2 as SVGIG (reference sequence). CDR3 in amino acids: CAWSQIGELFF. For the CDR3, the DNA is TGTGCCTGGAGTCAGATCGGGGAGCTGTTTTTT.

This clone was found a few times. The rearrangement joins TRBV2 to TRBJ1-5, with 8 bases fitting TRBD1. The germline V gene has CDR1 SNHLY and CDR2 FYNNEI. J was trimmed by 4 bases and V by 5 bases; bases with no gene match: 7. The CDR3 length is 15 residues. The CDR3 DNA is TGTGCCAGCAGTAAAGGACAGGGCCAAAATCAGCCCCAGCATTTT. Translating gives CASSKGQGQNQPQHF.

The gene calls are TRBV30 and TRBJ1-4, with D perhaps matching TRBD1 (5 bases). The CDR3 totals 14 residues. Between the trimmed V and J ends, which lost 0 bases and 0 bases, there was a span of 5 bases. Germline loops: CDR1 GTSNPN, CDR2 SVGIG (reference sequence). In nucleotides, the CDR3 is TGTGCCTGGAGTGTGGGGGCAACTAATGAAAAACTGTTTTTT. Translation: CAWSVGATNEKLFF.

The rearrangement links TRBV5-6 to TRBJ2-7; the D call may be TRBD1 or TRBD2 (6 bases each). The CDR3 consists of 13 residues. The V gene lost 2 bases and the J gene lost 7 bases, with 13 bases spanning the gap. Germline CDR1 reads SGHDT; CDR2 reads YYEEEE. CDR3 nucleotides: TGTGCCAGCAGCTTACCGGGGGCCCGGGAGCAGTACTTC. Amino acid sequence: CASSLPGAREQYF. Full variable domain (remainder filled in from reference TRBV5-6 and TRBJ2-7): DAGVTQSPTHLIKTRGQQVTLRCSPKSGHDTVSWYQQALGQGPQFIFQYYEEEERQRGNFPDRFSGHQFPNYSSELNVNALLLGDSALYLCASSLPGAREQYFGPGTRLTVT.

The chain is built from TRBV2 and TRBJ2-3; D gene uncertain. CDR1 and CDR2 from the germline V gene are SNHLY and FYNNEI. V dropped 6 bases and J dropped 0 bases, with 10 bases sitting between them. This CDR3 contains 14 residues. The CDR3 spells CASSSTSSTDTQYF. The CDR3 coding sequence is TGTGCCAGCAGCTCAACCTCTAGCACAGATACGCAGTATTTT.

V is TRBV6-5 and J is TRBJ2-7; 7 positions match TRBD1. This CDR3 spans 15 amino acids. CDR1 and CDR2 (germline): MNHEY, SVGAGI. With V trimmed by 6 bases and J by 0 bases, 8 bases remained unmatched. The CDR3 loop reads CASRPDRVSSYEQYF. The CDR3 DNA reads as TGTGCCAGCAGGCCCGACAGGGTTAGCTCCTACGAGCAGTACTTC.

The chain employs TRBV5-4 and TRBJ2-3, with D possibly TRBD1 on 5 matching bases. The germline V gene has CDR1 SGHNT and CDR2 YYREEE (reference sequence). V lost 4 bases, J lost 4 bases, and 16 bases lay in between. The CDR3 runs to 15 residues. The CDR3 region is CASSPKPGFADTQYF. CDR3 DNA sequence: TGTGCCAGCAGCCCGAAACCAGGGTTCGCAGATACGCAGTATTTT.

The V and J genes are TRBV18 and TRBJ2-7; D perhaps matches TRBD2 (5 bases). The CDR3 covers 13 residues. Trimming pared 1 base from V and 4 bases from J, leaving 8 bases between. Germline values: CDR1 KGHSH, CDR2 LQKENI. Here the CDR3 DNA reads TGTGCCAGCTCACCACTTGCGGGTTACGAGCAGTACTTC. Translated: CASSPLAGYEQYF.

This clone is classed as large. The chain links TRBV19 to TRBJ1-1; TRBD1 aligns across 8 bases. The CDR3 loop spans 15 amino acids. Per the germline V gene, CDR1 is LNHDA and CDR2 is SQIVND (reference sequence). Trimming took 1 base from V and 3 from J; bases not matched to a gene: 4. The CDR3: CASSIVSRGHTEAFF. The DNA of the CDR3 is TGTGCCAGTAGTATAGTATCCAGGGGGCACACTGAAGCTTTCTTT.

V usage is TRBV4-1 and J usage is TRBJ2-7, with TRBD1 matching over 8 bases. With 0 bases clipped from V and 2 bases from J, the junction kept 6 bases outside the gene matches. Germline-derived CDR1 and CDR2 are MGHRA and YSYEKL. The length of the CDR3 is 16 residues. The CDR3 is CASSQDSGQAPYEQYF. CDR3 coding DNA: TGCGCCAGCAGCCAAGACTCGGGACAGGCCCCCTACGAGCAGTACTTC.